One and the same sample provided the 2 T cell receptor beta chains below, sequenced in a study of cytomegalovirus exposure and HLA in healthy donors. With 60 Vbeta and 13 Jbeta primers, the PCR was carried out. Generated by immunoSEQ multiplex PCR, the TCRdb table keeps only in-frame clones and is missing some. The sample includes about 130,000 clones, 60% to 85% of them seen just once. The sample consisted of PBMCs. The receptors were sampled from a middle-aged woman in good health and CMV-seronegative.

V gene TRBV19 combines with J gene TRBJ1-2; no firm D call. The germline V gene encodes CDR1 LNHDA and CDR2 SQIVND (reference sequence). Trimming stripped 6 bases from V and 0 bases from J, with 5 bases between. The CDR3 covers 12 residues. CDR3 bases: TGTGCCAGTAGGAGTCCTAACTATGGCTACACCTTC. Protein sequence: CASRSPNYGYTF.

The chain links TRBV5-1 to TRBJ1-1, with D perhaps matching TRBD1 (5 bases). The CDR3 is made up of 15 amino acids. Germline V gene data show CDR1 as SGHRS and CDR2 as YFSETQ. V was shortened by 0 bases and J by 5 bases, with 14 bases between the two germline ends. CDR3: CASSLGSAGWTEAFF. The DNA for the CDR3 is TGCGCCAGCAGCTTGGGATCGGCAGGGTGGACTGAAGCTTTCTTT. The full variable domain, completed using reference TRBV5-1 and TRBJ1-1, is KAGVTQTPRYLIKTRGQQVTLSCSPISGHRSVSWYQQTPGQGLQFLFEYFSETQRNKGNFPGRFSGRQFSNSRSEMNVSTLELGDSALYLCASSLGSAGWTEAFFGQGTRLTVV.